Below, one T cell receptor (beta chain) is given with its context. This sample is drawn from a study of shared T cell receptors in the human thymus. Only in-frame clones appear in the TCRdb table, and some are missing; sequencing was by immunoSEQ multiplex PCR. The sample has hundreds of thousands of clones, more than 75% seen once; the top ten hold 0.0094%. The CDR3 is 16 amino acids. Trimming removed 3 bases from V and 3 bases from J, with 17 bases in between. Germline CDR1 SNHLY, CDR2 FYNNEI. This sample also belongs to another study, concerning human thymus T cells.

The source material was thymocytes. The origin of this receptor is a boy younger than two with a congenital heart defect. The chain has TRBV2 and TRBJ1-1, with D perhaps matching TRBD1 (5 bases). The CDR3 loop reads CASSDRRRGRDTEAFF. The CDR3 DNA follows: TGTGCCAGCAGTGACCGACGGAGGGGCAGGGACACTGAAGCTTTCTTT.